The next 4 T cell receptor beta chains were all read from a single sample in a study of CD8 T cells in Susac syndrome. An input of about 0.5 to 1 ug of RNA was subjected to reverse transcription using random hexamers. TCRdb processed the immunoSEQ multiplex PCR reads anew with MiXCR; each CDR3 protein has one entry. The profile covers about 240,000 distinct CDR3 sequences, with around 96% appearing a single time and roughly 0.1% taken by the ten largest. Sample: CD4+ T cells from PBMCs. The receptors come from a human donor with Susac syndrome.

This chain's CDR3 is CASSISSRTSSYEQYF. The CDR3 DNA reads TGTGCCAGTAGTATAAGCTCCAGGACATCCTCCTACGAGCAGTACTTC. This chain connects TRBV19 to TRBJ2-7; a weak D match, TRBD1 (5 bases). Trimming removed 2 bases from V and 0 bases from J, with 14 bases in between. The CDR3 contains 16 residues. Germline V gene lookup returns CDR1 LNHDA and CDR2 SQIVND (reference sequence).

The gene calls are TRBV7-9 and TRBJ1-1; 11 bases line up with TRBD1. The CDR3 contains 14 residues. The junction had 4 bases not matched to a gene; V was cut back by 5 bases and J by 5 bases. Germline-derived CDR1 and CDR2 are SEHNR and FQNEAQ (reference sequence). The CDR3 DNA reads TGTGCCAGCAGCGGACAGGGGGCAAGGACTGAAGCTTTCTTT. Translating gives CASSGQGARTEAFF.

The chain has TRBV20-1 and TRBJ2-2; 8 bases align to TRBD2. After removal of 7 bases from V and 4 bases from J, the junction contained 11 bases not matched to a gene. The CDR3 runs 15 residues. CDR1 and CDR2 (germline): DFQATT, SNEGSKA (reference sequence). The CDR3: CSVLREGRTTGELFF. CDR3 sequence (DNA): TGCAGTGTACTTCGGGAGGGGCGGACCACCGGGGAGCTGTTTTTT.

The chain recombines TRBV7-8 with TRBJ1-5, with 9 bases that match TRBD1. Germline loops: CDR1 SGHVS, CDR2 FQNEAQ. The CDR3 extends over 15 amino acids. Losses at the gene ends were 3 bases for V and 6 bases for J; bases not matched to a gene: 6. CDR3 sequence: CASSLRDRAIQPQHF. For the CDR3, the DNA is TGTGCCAGCAGCTTGAGGGACAGGGCGATTCAGCCCCAGCATTTT.